Reported below is one T cell receptor beta chain. These data come from a study of T cell responses to AZD1222 COVID-19 vaccine. This CDR3 is 11 amino acids long. In germline, CDR1 is MNHEY, CDR2 SVGEGT. The ends were cut back, 6 bases at V and 10 bases at J, with 12 bases in the middle. Profiling relied on immunoSEQ multiplex PCR, and the TCRdb table lists in-frame clones only, not all of them. The sample carries 80,000 or so clones, about 90% recorded once. Sample: peripheral blood, taken on day 0 of AZD1222 vaccination. The rearrangement joins TRBV6-2 or TRBV6-3 to TRBJ1-1, with D unclear. This receptor was identified in an adult in good health. The CDR3: CASSPPGVAFF. The CDR3 bases are TGTGCCAGCAGCCCACCCGGGGTAGCTTTCTTT.